A single sample is the source of the 19 T cell receptor beta chains below, sequenced in a study of T cells after yellow fever vaccination. MiXCR was run by TCRdb on the 5' RACE reads, yielding one entry per CDR3 protein. The sample contains 450,000 to 550,000 distinct CDR3 sequences, less than 20% of which appear only once. The source material was PBMCs, sampled 15 days after the yellow fever booster vaccination. All receptors derive from a man in his thirties or forties who received the YFV17D yellow fever vaccine.

The chain carries TRBV7-8 and TRBJ2-3; the D gene is possibly TRBD2 (5 bases). From germline, CDR1 is SGHVS and CDR2 FQNEAQ. V lost 3 bases, J lost 1 base, and 14 bases lay in between. There are 16 residues in the CDR3. The CDR3 sequence: CASSFSAARGTDTQYF. CDR3 in DNA: TGTGCCAGCAGCTTTAGCGCGGCGAGGGGCACAGATACGCAGTATTTT.

In its sample, this clonotype was seen a few times. CDR3 region: CSATTSGGLRQFF. The DNA for the CDR3 is TGCAGTGCCACGACTAGCGGGGGACTTCGGCAGTTCTTC. The J gene is TRBJ2-1, the V gene TRBV20-1, with 12 bases matching TRBD2. The junction had 9 bases not matched to a gene; V was cut back by 6 bases and J by 12 bases. The CDR3 consists of 13 residues. CDR1 and CDR2 from the germline V gene are DFQATT and SNEGSKA (reference sequence).

This clonotype was seen a handful of times. The chain couples TRBV12-3 or TRBV12-4 to TRBJ2-5; tentatively, D is TRBD1 or TRBD2 (5 bases each). V was shortened by 6 bases and J by 4 bases, with 12 bases between the two germline ends. CDR3 length: 13 residues. CDR3 in amino acids: CASRASGGETQYF. CDR3 in DNA: TGTGCCAGCAGAGCTAGTGGGGGAGAGACCCAGTACTTC.

V and J are TRBV20-1 and TRBJ1-5; weak D call: TRBD1 (5 bases). Germline-derived CDR1 and CDR2 are DFQATT and SNEGSKA (reference sequence). The CDR3 length is 13 residues. Trimming left V 1 base short and J 5 bases short, with 9 bases between. The CDR3 loop reads CSARGRGDQPQHF. CDR3 in DNA: TGCAGTGCTAGAGGGCGGGGGGATCAGCCCCAGCATTTT.

This clonotype was observed a few times. The rearrangement uses TRBV6-2 or TRBV6-3 and TRBJ2-1; the match to TRBD2 covers 7 bases. In germline, CDR1 is MNHEY, CDR2 SVGEGT. The CDR3 runs to 13 residues. Trimming removed 6 bases from V and 8 bases from J; junction bases left unmatched: 7. As DNA, the CDR3 is TGTGCCAGCAGGACTACGACTAGCCATGAGCAGTTCTTC. The encoded protein is CASRTTTSHEQFF.

In its sample, this clonotype was seen a few times. V and J are TRBV7-8 and TRBJ2-3; 9 nucleotides match TRBD2. Germline CDR1 SGHVS, CDR2 FQNEAQ. This CDR3 has 16 amino acids. V shed 6 bases and J 1 base; nucleotides not matched to a gene: 8. As DNA, the CDR3 is TGTGCCAGCAGTCAACAGCGGGAGGAGGGCACAGATACGCAGTATTTT. Its translation is CASSQQREEGTDTQYF.

A remark on this clonotype: Relative to the germline gene, one junction end is altered; a read error may explain this. The CDR3 DNA reads as TGCTGTGCTAGGGCCGGGACTAGCGGGTTGGGTGATACGCAGTATTTT. This translates into CCARAGTSGLGDTQYF. The chain links TRBV20-1 to TRBJ2-3, with TRBD2 matching over 12 bases. This CDR3 is built from 16 residues. From germline, CDR1 is DFQATT and CDR2 SNEGSKA (reference sequence).

This clonotype came up many times. This CDR3 reads CASSKGQSEETQYF. In DNA form, the CDR3 reads TGCGCCAGCAGTAAGGGACAATCGGAGGAGACCCAGTACTTC. V gene TRBV5-1 combines with J gene TRBJ2-5; D is perhaps TRBD1 (6 bases). The CDR3 sequence is 14 residues long. Germline V gene lookup returns CDR1 SGHRS and CDR2 YFSETQ. Trimming removed 5 bases at V and 5 bases at J, with 16 bases between. Full variable domain (rest looked up from reference TRBV5-1 and TRBJ2-5): KAGVTQTPRYLIKTRGQQVTLSCSPISGHRSVSWYQQTPGQGLQFLFEYFSETQRNKGNFPGRFSGRQFSNSRSEMNVSTLELGDSALYLCASSKGQSEETQYFGPGTRLLVL.

In its sample, this clonotype was seen a few times. The J gene is TRBJ1-5, the V gene TRBV27; TRBD1 agrees at 9 bases. CDR3 length: 14 residues. The V gene end was trimmed by 6 bases and the J gene end by 2 bases; junction bases not matched to a gene: 2. The germline CDR1 and CDR2 sequences are MNHEY and SMNVEV (reference sequence). CDR3 nucleotides: TGTGCCAGCAGGACAGGGGGTGGCAATCAGCCCCAGCATTTT. This codes for CASRTGGGNQPQHF.

The V call is TRBV29-1, the J call TRBJ1-2; no clear D. The CDR3 is made up of 8 amino acids. Germline V gene sequence: CDR1 SQVTM, CDR2 ANQGSEA. Trimming shortened V by 4 bases and J by 8 bases, and 2 bases separated the two germline ends. Here the CDR3 reads CSVVGYTF. For the CDR3, the DNA is TGCAGCGTTGTGGGCTACACCTTC.

The V and J genes are TRBV5-1 and TRBJ2-7, with 7 bases fitting TRBD1. V shed 2 bases, J shed 3 bases, and the junction held 8 bases outside the gene matches. The germline V gene has CDR1 SGHRS and CDR2 YFSETQ. CDR3 size: 15 residues. The DNA of the CDR3 is TGCGCCAGCAGCTTAGACGGGACAGCGATCTACGAGCAGTACTTC. It yields the protein CASSLDGTAIYEQYF.

The chain has TRBV7-2 and TRBJ2-7; 8 nucleotides line up with TRBD2. CDR1 is SGHTA and CDR2 is FQGNSA in the germline V gene. This CDR3 contains 17 residues. V dropped 5 bases and J dropped 2; count of bases not matched to a gene: 14. CDR3 DNA: TGTGCCAGCAGCACCACATGGCCGGGACTAGTTCCCTACGAGCAGTACTTC. It specifies CASSTTWPGLVPYEQYF.

The count of this clonotype is one. The CDR3 protein is CASSSGTPGNEQFF. CDR3 nucleotides: TGCGCCAGCAGCTCAGGGACTCCCGGGAATGAGCAGTTCTTC. V gene TRBV5-1 combines with J gene TRBJ2-1; weak D call: TRBD2 (6 bases). Germline V gene data show CDR1 as SGHRS and CDR2 as YFSETQ. Trimming cost V 3 bases and J 7 bases, with 14 bases left between them. CDR3 length: 14 residues.

This chain joins TRBV15 and TRBJ2-7; D is unresolved. Trimming removed 4 bases at V and 10 bases at J, with 17 bases between. CDR3 length: 13 amino acids. Germline V gene data show CDR1 as LNHNV and CDR2 as YYDKDF (reference sequence). The CDR3 region is CATSTTGRLIQYF. DNA of the CDR3: TGTGCCACCAGCACAACCGGACGACTTATCCAGTACTTC. Supplemented by reference TRBV15 and TRBJ2-7, the full variable domain reads DAMVIQNPRYQVTQFGKPVTLSCSQTLNHNVMYWYQQKSSQAPKLLFHYYDKDFNNEADTPDNFQSRRPNTSFCFLDIRSPGLGDTAMYLCATSTTGRLIQYFGPGTRLTVT.

This clonotype was seen a few times. The rearrangement links TRBV7-2 to TRBJ2-3, with D possibly being TRBD2 (6 bases). Trimming left V 10 bases short and J 1 base short, with 15 bases between. Looked up from germline, CDR1 is SGHTA and CDR2 is FQGNSA. The CDR3 is 14 amino acids. CDR3 region: CATPGASGTDTQYF. Here the CDR3 DNA reads TGTGCCACCCCTGGGGCTAGCGGCACAGATACGCAGTATTTT.

This clonotype was picked up a small number of times. The chain has TRBV12-3 or TRBV12-4 and TRBJ1-6, with 7 bases fitting TRBD1. V gave up 6 bases and J gave up 9 bases; unmatched junction bases: 5. The CDR3 covers 13 residues. The CDR3 region has the DNA TGTGCCAGCAGACGGGACAGTGGTTCACCCCTCCACTTT. Amino acid sequence: CASRRDSGSPLHF.

Remarks on this clonotype: This could be a read error, since a much larger clone is one nucleotide away. The V gene is TRBV6-5, the J gene TRBJ2-1, with 11 positions matching TRBD1. CDR3 length: 14 residues. J gave up 6 bases and V 6 bases, and 4 bases lay outside the gene matches. Germline lookup yields CDR1 MNHEY and CDR2 SVGAGI. CDR3 region: CASRYGTGGNEQFF. For the CDR3, the DNA is TGTGCCAGCAGATACGGGACAGGGGGCAATGAGCAGTTCTTC.

The chain links TRBV3-1 to TRBJ2-3; D is possibly TRBD2 (7 bases). Trimming stripped 4 bases from V and 5 bases from J, with 25 bases between. Germline V CDR1 and CDR2: LGHDT, YNNKEL (reference sequence). This CDR3 region has 18 residues. The CDR3 DNA sequence: TGTGCCAGCAGCCCCCCCCGGGGTAGCGGGCTCAGGGGAGATACGCAGTATTTT. This encodes CASSPPRGSGLRGDTQYF.

The gene calls are TRBV28 and TRBJ1-1; no firm D call. This CDR3 has 16 amino acids. V lost 2 bases to trimming and J lost 6 bases, with 19 bases between them. The germline CDR1 and CDR2 sequences are MDHEN and SYDVKM. Here the CDR3 reads CASSLPVEIALSEAFF. The CDR3, as DNA: TGTGCCAGCAGTTTACCCGTCGAGATTGCCCTCTCTGAAGCTTTCTTT.